The TCR beta chain under discussion was sequenced for a study of cytomegalovirus exposure and HLA in healthy donors. Study conclusions and caveats: Specific recognition of CMV antigens was confirmed in vitro for three chains (all CMV-associated).

Comment on this clone: As yet, its antigen is unknown.

The PCR made use of 60 Vbeta and 13 Jbeta primers. Using immunoSEQ multiplex PCR, the repertoire was profiled, and TCRdb retains in-frame clones only, with some absent. The sample records roughly 200,000 clones, around 80% being singletons. The germline gives CDR1 SGHTA, CDR2 FQGNSA. V was clipped by 5 bases and J by 8 bases, with 15 bases between them. This CDR3 spans 14 amino acids. The sequenced sample was PBMCs. The source of this sequence is a woman in her 50s in good health and CMV-seronegative. The J gene is TRBJ1-4, the V gene TRBV7-2; D call uncertain. CDR3 residues: CASSDRPRWEKLFF. The CDR3 coding sequence is TGTGCCAGCAGCGATAGGCCGCGGTGGGAAAAACTGTTTTTT.